The 21 T cell receptor beta chains below were found in one sample sequenced in a study of technical replicates of blood from a handful of donors. Profiling relied on immunoSEQ multiplex PCR, and the TCRdb table lists in-frame clones only, not all of them. Among more than 90,000 clones listed, about 94% were seen once. The source material was T cells isolated from PBMCs. The receptor source for this set is a human donor in good health.

This chain links TRBV7-9 with TRBJ1-2; D unclear. Per germline, CDR1 SEHNR and CDR2 FQNEAQ (reference sequence). This CDR3 contains 15 residues. The V gene lost 1 base and the J gene lost 4 bases, with 13 bases spanning the gap. CDR3 loop: CASSLGFPGGYGYTF. CDR3 in DNA: TGTGCCAGCAGCTTAGGGTTCCCAGGTGGCTATGGCTACACCTTC.

This clone was seen only once. V and J are TRBV27 and TRBJ2-2, with D maybe TRBD1 (5 bases). Germline assignment: CDR1 MNHEY and CDR2 SMNVEV (reference sequence). This CDR3 contains 13 residues. Trimming cost V 6 bases and J 11 bases, with 16 bases left between them. The CDR3 loop is CASSIPGRGELFF. The CDR3 DNA reads as TGTGCCAGCAGCATCCCCGGAAGGGGAGAGCTGTTTTTT.

V usage is TRBV5-1 and J usage is TRBJ2-2, with D possibly being TRBD2 (5 bases). V was cut by 6 bases and J by 1 base, with 10 bases left in between. CDR1 SGHRS and CDR2 YFSETQ come from the germline V gene. The CDR3 consists of 14 residues. This CDR3 is CASKASLNTGELFF. The CDR3 bases are TGCGCCAGCAAGGCTAGCCTGAACACCGGGGAGCTGTTTTTT.

The chain uses TRBV7-9 and TRBJ2-2; the D is unclear. V was clipped by 2 bases and J by 2 bases, with 18 bases between them. CDR3 length: 18 residues. Germline assignment: CDR1 SEHNR and CDR2 FQNEAQ (reference sequence). CDR3 sequence (DNA): TGTGCCAGCAGCTTACGCCGTATTGTCCAGCGCAACACCGGGGAGCTGTTTTTT. This sequence encodes CASSLRRIVQRNTGELFF.

The chain employs TRBV4-1 and TRBJ2-1; no definite D call. CDR1 and CDR2 (germline): MGHRA, YSYEKL. There are 14 residues in the CDR3. The V gene lost 3 bases and the J gene lost 5 bases, with 11 bases spanning the gap. CDR3 residues: CASSQRSRDNEQFF. For the CDR3, the DNA is TGCGCCAGCAGCCAGAGATCACGAGACAATGAGCAGTTCTTC.

The rearrangement joins TRBV4-1 to TRBJ2-2; 10 bases map to TRBD2. J gave up 4 bases and V 3 bases, and 8 bases lay outside the gene matches. This CDR3 is 17 amino acids long. CDR1 is MGHRA, CDR2 YSYEKL, per germline. Here the CDR3 reads CASSHPPGLAPTGELFF. As DNA, the CDR3 is TGCGCCAGCAGCCATCCCCCGGGACTAGCGCCCACCGGGGAGCTGTTTTTT.

The chain carries TRBV6-5 and TRBJ2-1, with 7 positions matching TRBD1. Germline V gene data show CDR1 as MNHEY and CDR2 as SVGAGI. V shed 2 bases, J shed 3 bases, and the junction held 1 base outside the gene matches. The CDR3 runs to 14 residues. The CDR3 DNA sequence: TGTGCCAGCAGTTACGGGACAGTCTACAATGAGCAGTTCTTC. Translated: CASSYGTVYNEQFF.

The J gene is TRBJ1-1, the V gene TRBV5-4; 8 nucleotides match TRBD1. The CDR3 is 14 residues long. The trim removed 1 base at V and 1 base at J, leaving 0 bases unmatched. Per the germline V gene, CDR1 is SGHNT and CDR2 is YYREEE (reference sequence). In DNA, the CDR3 is TGTGCCAGCAGCTTGACAGGGGGGAACACTGAAGCTTTCTTT. As protein: CASSLTGGNTEAFF.

The chain recombines TRBV15 with TRBJ1-5, with no clear D. Germline lookup yields CDR1 LNHNV and CDR2 YYDKDF (reference sequence). This CDR3 comprises 14 residues. V was pared by 3 bases and J by 4 bases, with 10 bases between. The CDR3 bases are TGTGCCACCAGCAGTTACTACGAAAATCAGCCCCAGCATTTT. It is translated as CATSSYYENQPQHF.

This chain uses TRBV4-1 with TRBJ2-3; TRBD2 aligns across 9 bases. V lost 2 bases and J lost 1; bases outside the gene matches: 1. Germline CDR1 reads MGHRA; CDR2 reads YSYEKL. CDR3 length: 15 residues. CDR3 in DNA: TGCGCCAGCAGCCAAATAGCGGGAGGCACAGATACGCAGTATTTT. Amino acid sequence: CASSQIAGGTDTQYF.

The chain uses TRBV19 and TRBJ2-3; 7 bases line up with TRBD2. V lost 6 bases to trimming and J lost 1 base; unmatched junction nucleotides: 7. CDR3 length: 15 residues. Germline V lookup: CDR1 LNHDA, CDR2 SQIVND (reference sequence). The CDR3 DNA is TGTGCCAGTAGCGCGGGAGCGTATGGCACAGATACGCAGTATTTT. Its translation is CASSAGAYGTDTQYF.

V usage is TRBV7-8 and J usage is TRBJ2-1; 10 bases line up with TRBD2. The length of the CDR3 is 14 residues. The V gene end was trimmed by 5 bases and the J gene end by 6 bases; junction bases not matched to a gene: 4. Germline CDR1 and CDR2: SGHVS and FQNEAQ. The CDR3 nucleotides are TGTGCCAGCAGCGTCTGGACTAGCGGCAATGAGCAGTTCTTC. It codes for CASSVWTSGNEQFF.

A single count supports this clone. The chain links TRBV25-1 to TRBJ1-1, with 8 bases identical to TRBD1. Germline-derived CDR1 and CDR2 are MGHDK and SYGVNS. Germline trimming cut 6 bases from V and 0 bases from J; bases unmatched to any gene: 9. The CDR3 is 16 residues long. The CDR3 is CASSRTGPMMNTEAFF. The CDR3 DNA follows: TGTGCCAGCAGCCGGACAGGGCCTATGATGAACACTGAAGCTTTCTTT.

This chain uses TRBV14 with TRBJ1-2; D call uncertain. Trimming left V 1 base short and J 2 bases short, with 14 bases between. CDR3 size: 16 residues. From germline, CDR1 is SGHDN and CDR2 FVKESK. CDR3 residues: CASSQGRAELNYGYTF. The CDR3 DNA follows: TGTGCCAGCAGCCAAGGGAGGGCCGAACTCAACTATGGCTACACCTTC.

This clone was seen just once. This chain connects TRBV15 to TRBJ2-2; 7 nucleotides agree with TRBD1. This CDR3 region has 15 residues. V trimming: 4 bases; J trimming: 6 bases; junction bases outside the gene matches: 8. Germline V gene sequence: CDR1 LNHNV, CDR2 YYDKDF (reference sequence). The CDR3 is CATSKDRAGSGELFF. In nucleotides, the CDR3 is TGTGCCACCAGCAAAGACAGGGCAGGGTCCGGGGAGCTGTTTTTT.

V and J are TRBV7-9 and TRBJ2-1; 7 positions match TRBD1. Germline V CDR1 and CDR2: SEHNR, FQNEAQ (reference sequence). J gave up 7 bases and V 4 bases, and 7 bases lay outside the gene matches. The CDR3 is made up of 14 amino acids. CDR3 region: CASSSRQGWNEQFF. CDR3 coding DNA: TGTGCCAGCAGCTCAAGACAGGGTTGGAATGAGCAGTTCTTC.

The CDR3: CASSVQGATNEKLFF. The CDR3 DNA reads as TGCGCCAGCAGCGTGCAGGGGGCAACTAATGAAAAACTGTTTTTT. The chain is built from TRBV5-1 and TRBJ1-4; 7 bases map to TRBD1. There are 15 residues in the CDR3. Germline lookup yields CDR1 SGHRS and CDR2 YFSETQ. J lost 0 bases, V lost 4 bases, and 3 bases had no gene match. The variable domain in full, with the rest retrieved from reference TRBV5-1 and TRBJ1-4, is KAGVTQTPRYLIKTRGQQVTLSCSPISGHRSVSWYQQTPGQGLQFLFEYFSETQRNKGNFPGRFSGRQFSNSRSEMNVSTLELGDSALYLCASSVQGATNEKLFFGSGTQLSVL.

The chain joins TRBV5-6 to TRBJ2-7, with 11 bases matching TRBD2. The trim removed 4 bases at V and 3 bases at J, leaving 3 bases unmatched. The V gene's germline CDR1 is SGHDT and CDR2 YYEEEE. The CDR3 extends over 14 amino acids. CDR3: CASSGTSGYYEQYF. The CDR3, as DNA: TGTGCCAGCAGCGGGACTAGCGGTTACTACGAGCAGTACTTC. Drawing the rest from reference TRBV5-6 and TRBJ2-7, the complete variable domain is DAGVTQSPTHLIKTRGQQVTLRCSPKSGHDTVSWYQQALGQGPQFIFQYYEEEERQRGNFPDRFSGHQFPNYSSELNVNALLLGDSALYLCASSGTSGYYEQYFGPGTRLTVT.

The rearrangement joins TRBV28 to TRBJ2-7; 8 nucleotides align to TRBD1. The V gene end was trimmed by 6 bases and the J gene end by 5 bases; junction bases not matched to a gene: 9. CDR1 is MDHEN, CDR2 SYDVKM, per germline. There are 14 residues in the CDR3. CDR3 nucleotides: TGTGCCAGCAGCCGACAGGGGTTGATCGACGAGCAGTACTTC. This sequence encodes CASSRQGLIDEQYF.

J is TRBJ1-6 and V is TRBV6-1; 9 nucleotides agree with TRBD1. V lost 8 bases to trimming and J lost 10 bases; unmatched junction nucleotides: 9. The CDR3 totals 14 residues. CDR1 is MNHNS and CDR2 is SASEGT in the germline V gene. For the CDR3, the DNA is TGTGCCAGCCGCCCCGGGACAGGGAACTCACCCCTCCACTTT. It is translated as CASRPGTGNSPLHF.

The gene calls are TRBV5-1 and TRBJ2-4, with 7 nucleotides matching TRBD2. Trimming cost V 3 bases and J 2 bases; bases outside gene matches: 14. Germline V gives CDR1 SGHRS, CDR2 YFSETQ. CDR3 length: 18 residues. The CDR3 loop is CASSSPGSGGLTKNIQYF. CDR3 in DNA: TGCGCCAGCAGCTCACCGGGGTCGGGGGGTTTGACCAAAAACATTCAGTACTTC.